This T cell receptor (beta chain) was documented in a study of graft-versus-host responses after intestinal transplantation. Overall study: Following induction with anti-thymocyte globulin, all recipients were given tacrolimus and steroids for two to four years. Broader study findings: With peak circulating GvH clone levels came an association with early post-transplant HvG declines. Detected in recipient marrow were GvH clones, some of which were first observed in ileum or blood.

Assay used: immunoSEQ multiplex PCR; TCRdb lists only in-frame clones, some missing. The sample includes some 110,000 clones, 90% to 95% of them seen just once. This clone has only a few counts. Its matching antigen is unknown. The CDR3 totals 13 residues. Trimming took off 1 base at V and 0 bases at J, with 2 bases between the two ends. Germline V gene data show CDR1 as SGDLS and CDR2 as YYNGEE. This chain connects TRBV9 to TRBJ1-3; no clear D. This clonotype was obtained from a human donor who was the organ donor for an intestinal transplant. Sequenced here: unstimulated CD4+ T cells sorted from spleen or lymph node cells, sampled before transplant. The DNA of the CDR3 is TGTGCCAGCAGCGTACACTCTGGAAACACCATATATTTT. Its protein product is CASSVHSGNTIYF.